This T cell receptor (beta chain) derives from a study of response to subunit inactivated influenza vaccine. Whole-study findings and limits: Each seasonal influenza vaccination, the authors suggested, recruits few new T cells.

Concerning this clonotype itself: The antigen remains unidentified.

A single record per CDR3 protein comes from TCRdb applying MiXCR to the RT-PCR reads. The sample contains 500,000 to 550,000 distinct CDR3 sequences, about 7.2% of which appear only once. Germline CDR1 is SGHNT and CDR2 is YYREEE (reference sequence). V was clipped by 7 bases and J by 7 bases; unmatched bases: 10. The CDR3 runs to 14 residues. The starting material was PBMCs from blood, obtained around 25 months after vaccination. The V gene is TRBV5-4, the J gene TRBJ2-1; 8 nucleotides align to TRBD1. The sequence was obtained from a man in his fifties or sixties who received an inactivated influenza vaccine. The CDR3 sequence is CASAGQVGINEQFF. The CDR3 DNA is TGTGCCAGCGCGGGACAGGTTGGAATAAATGAGCAGTTCTTC.